The present TCR beta chain was sequenced within a study of cytomegalovirus exposure and HLA in healthy donors. This CDR3 contains 15 residues. The germline V gene encodes CDR1 LGHNA and CDR2 YNFKEQ. V gave up 2 bases and J gave up 6 bases, with 15 bases separating them. The PCR employed 60 Vbeta primers together with 13 Jbeta primers. The protocol was immunoSEQ multiplex PCR, while the TCRdb copy is restricted to in-frame clones and leaves out a portion. Among around 150,000 clones listed, 70% to 85% were seen once. The chain has TRBV4-2 and TRBJ2-3, with a tentative D call TRBD2 (6 bases). Sequencing input: PBMCs. The TCR originated in a man aged 45 to 65 in good health and CMV-seropositive. CDR3 sequence reads: CASSQFPQEGDTQYF. DNA for the CDR3: TGTGCCAGCAGCCAATTCCCTCAGGAGGGGGATACGCAGTATTTT.